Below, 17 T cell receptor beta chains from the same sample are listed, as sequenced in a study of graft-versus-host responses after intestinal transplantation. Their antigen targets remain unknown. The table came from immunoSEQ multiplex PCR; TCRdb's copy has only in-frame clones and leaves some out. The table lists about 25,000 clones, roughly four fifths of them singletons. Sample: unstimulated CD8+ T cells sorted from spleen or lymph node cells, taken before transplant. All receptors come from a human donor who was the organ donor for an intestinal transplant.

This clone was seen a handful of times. The CDR3 sequence is CASSQEGERAAHEQYF. The CDR3, as DNA: TGTGCCAGCAGCCAAGAAGGGGAGCGGGCGGCCCACGAGCAGTACTTC. The rearrangement joins TRBV4-2 to TRBJ2-7; D is possibly TRBD2 (6 bases). This CDR3 comprises 16 residues. V gave up 0 bases and J gave up 5 bases, with 17 bases separating them. Per germline, CDR1 LGHNA and CDR2 YNFKEQ.

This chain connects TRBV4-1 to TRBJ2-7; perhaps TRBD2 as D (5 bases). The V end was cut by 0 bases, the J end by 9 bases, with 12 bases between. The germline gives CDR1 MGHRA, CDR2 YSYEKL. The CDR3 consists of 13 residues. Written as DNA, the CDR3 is TGCGCCAGCAGCCAAGATCAGCGGTTTGGGCAGTACTTC. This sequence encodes CASSQDQRFGQYF.

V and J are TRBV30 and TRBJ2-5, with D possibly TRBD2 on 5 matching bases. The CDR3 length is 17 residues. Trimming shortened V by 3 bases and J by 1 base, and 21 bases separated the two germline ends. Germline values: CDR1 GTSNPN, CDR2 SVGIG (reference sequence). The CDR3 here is CAWRLFSVNSLQETQYF. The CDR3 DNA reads TGTGCCTGGAGACTCTTTAGCGTCAACTCCCTCCAAGAGACCCAGTACTTC.

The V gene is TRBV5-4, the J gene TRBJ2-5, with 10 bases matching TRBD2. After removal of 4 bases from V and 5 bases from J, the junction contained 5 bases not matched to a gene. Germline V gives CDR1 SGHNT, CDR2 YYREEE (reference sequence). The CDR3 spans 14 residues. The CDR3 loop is CASSNLAGGETQYF. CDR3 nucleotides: TGTGCCAGCAGCAACTTAGCGGGAGGTGAGACCCAGTACTTC.

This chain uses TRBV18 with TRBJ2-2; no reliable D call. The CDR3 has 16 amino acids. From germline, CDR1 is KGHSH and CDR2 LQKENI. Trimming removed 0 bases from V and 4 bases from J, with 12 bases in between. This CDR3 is CASSPPVGVFTGELFF. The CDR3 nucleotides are TGTGCCAGCTCACCACCAGTTGGGGTATTCACCGGGGAGCTGTTTTTT.

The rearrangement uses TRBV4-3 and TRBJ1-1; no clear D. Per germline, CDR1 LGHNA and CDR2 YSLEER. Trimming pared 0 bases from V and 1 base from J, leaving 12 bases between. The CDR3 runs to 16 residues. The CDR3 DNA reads TGCGCCAGCAGCCAAGATGGCAGCCCAGGGAACACTGAAGCTTTCTTT. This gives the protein CASSQDGSPGNTEAFF.

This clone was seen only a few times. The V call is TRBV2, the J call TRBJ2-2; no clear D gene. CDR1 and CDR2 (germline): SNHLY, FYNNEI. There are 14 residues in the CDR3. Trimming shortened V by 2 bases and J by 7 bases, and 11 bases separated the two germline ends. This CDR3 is CASSERWQIGELFF. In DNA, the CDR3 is TGTGCCAGCAGTGAAAGGTGGCAAATCGGGGAGCTGTTTTTT.

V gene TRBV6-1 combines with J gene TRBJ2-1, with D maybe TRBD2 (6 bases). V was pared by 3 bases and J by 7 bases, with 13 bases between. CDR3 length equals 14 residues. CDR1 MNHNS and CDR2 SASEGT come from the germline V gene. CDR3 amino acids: CASSDWGSGNEQFF. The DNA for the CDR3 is TGTGCCAGCAGTGATTGGGGGAGCGGGAATGAGCAGTTCTTC.

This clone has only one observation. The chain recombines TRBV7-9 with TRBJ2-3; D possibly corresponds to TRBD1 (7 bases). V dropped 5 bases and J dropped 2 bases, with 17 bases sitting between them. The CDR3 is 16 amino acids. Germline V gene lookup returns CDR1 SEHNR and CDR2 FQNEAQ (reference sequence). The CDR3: CASSRERGLTTDTQYF. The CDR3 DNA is TGTGCCAGCAGCCGGGAGAGGGGGCTTACCACAGATACGCAGTATTTT. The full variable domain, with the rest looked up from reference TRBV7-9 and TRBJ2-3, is DTGVSQNPRHKITKRGQNVTFRCDPISEHNRLYWYRQTLGQGPEFLTYFQNEAQLEKSRLLSDRFSAERPKGSFSTLEIQRTEQGDSAMYLCASSRERGLTTDTQYFGPGTRLTVL.

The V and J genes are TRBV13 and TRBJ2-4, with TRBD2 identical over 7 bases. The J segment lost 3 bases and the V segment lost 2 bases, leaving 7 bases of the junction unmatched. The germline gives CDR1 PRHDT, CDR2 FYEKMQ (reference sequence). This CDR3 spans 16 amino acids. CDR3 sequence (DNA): TGTGCCAGCAGCTTAAACGAGGGAGGGGACAAAAACATTCAGTACTTC. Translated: CASSLNEGGDKNIQYF.

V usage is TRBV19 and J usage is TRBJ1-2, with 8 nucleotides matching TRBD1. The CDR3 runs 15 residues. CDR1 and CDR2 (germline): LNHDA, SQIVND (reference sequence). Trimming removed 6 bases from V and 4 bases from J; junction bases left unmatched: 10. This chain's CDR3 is CASSPRQGARYGYTF. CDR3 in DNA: TGTGCCAGTAGCCCTCGGCAGGGGGCCCGCTATGGCTACACCTTC.

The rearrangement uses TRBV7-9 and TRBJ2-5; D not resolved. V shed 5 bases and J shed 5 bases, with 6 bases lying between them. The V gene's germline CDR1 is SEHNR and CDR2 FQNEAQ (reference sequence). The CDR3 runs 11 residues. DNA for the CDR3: TGTGCCAGCAGCCATGGGGAGACCCAGTACTTC. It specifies CASSHGETQYF.

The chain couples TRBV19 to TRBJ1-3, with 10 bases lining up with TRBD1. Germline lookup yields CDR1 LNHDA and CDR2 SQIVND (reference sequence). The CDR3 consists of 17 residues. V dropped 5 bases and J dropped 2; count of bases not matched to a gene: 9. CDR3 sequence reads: CASSPLTGGSTGNTIYF. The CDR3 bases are TGTGCCAGTAGTCCCCTGACAGGGGGCTCGACTGGAAACACCATATATTTT.

CDR3 nucleotide sequence: TGTGCCAGCAGCGTACACCTCTCGGCGCCGGCGGAGACCCAGTACTTC. This codes for CASSVHLSAPAETQYF. The rearrangement joins TRBV9 to TRBJ2-5; D remains ambiguous. Trimming stripped 1 base from V and 5 bases from J, with 18 bases between. Germline V gene data show CDR1 as SGDLS and CDR2 as YYNGEE. The CDR3 has 16 residues.

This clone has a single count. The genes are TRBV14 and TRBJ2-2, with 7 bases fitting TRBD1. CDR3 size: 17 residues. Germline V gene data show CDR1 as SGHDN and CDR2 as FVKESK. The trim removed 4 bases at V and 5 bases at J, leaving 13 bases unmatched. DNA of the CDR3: TGTGCCAGCAGCCGAACTCCCGGGACAGCAGCAACCGGGGAGCTGTTTTTT. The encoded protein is CASSRTPGTAATGELFF.

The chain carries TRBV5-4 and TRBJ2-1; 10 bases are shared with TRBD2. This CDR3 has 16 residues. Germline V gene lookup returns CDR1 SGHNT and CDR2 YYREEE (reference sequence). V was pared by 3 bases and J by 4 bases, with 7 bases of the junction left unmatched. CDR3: CASSSPTSGVYNEQFF. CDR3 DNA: TGTGCCAGCAGCTCCCCAACTAGCGGGGTTTACAATGAGCAGTTCTTC.

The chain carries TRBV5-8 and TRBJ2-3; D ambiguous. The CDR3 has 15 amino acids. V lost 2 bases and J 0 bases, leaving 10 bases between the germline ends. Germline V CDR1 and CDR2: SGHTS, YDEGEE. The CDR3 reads CASSLGTLSTDTQYF. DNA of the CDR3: TGTGCCAGCAGCTTAGGTACTCTTAGCACAGATACGCAGTATTTT.